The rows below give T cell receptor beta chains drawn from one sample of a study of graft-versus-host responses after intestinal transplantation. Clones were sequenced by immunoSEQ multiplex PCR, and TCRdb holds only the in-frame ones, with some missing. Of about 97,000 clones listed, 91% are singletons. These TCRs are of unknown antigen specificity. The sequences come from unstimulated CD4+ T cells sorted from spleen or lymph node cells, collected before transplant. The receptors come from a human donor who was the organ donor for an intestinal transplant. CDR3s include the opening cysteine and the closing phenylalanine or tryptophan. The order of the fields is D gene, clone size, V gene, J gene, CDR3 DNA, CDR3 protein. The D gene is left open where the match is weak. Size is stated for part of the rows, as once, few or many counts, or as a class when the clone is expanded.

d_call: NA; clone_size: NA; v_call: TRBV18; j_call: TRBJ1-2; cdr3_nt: TGTGCCAGCTCACCACCGCGCCCCCCCTATGGCTACACCTTC; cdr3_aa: CASSPPRPPYGYTF
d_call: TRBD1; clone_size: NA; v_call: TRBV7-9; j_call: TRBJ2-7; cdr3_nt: TGTGCCAGCAGCGAAACTGGACAGGGGGCCCCCTTCTTC; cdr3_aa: CASSETGQGAPFF
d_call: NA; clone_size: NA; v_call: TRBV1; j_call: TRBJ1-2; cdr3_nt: TGCACCAGCAGCCAAGAGGAGGTCTGTTGTATGGTTATCGGCTACACCTTC; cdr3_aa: CTSSQEEVCCMVIGYTF
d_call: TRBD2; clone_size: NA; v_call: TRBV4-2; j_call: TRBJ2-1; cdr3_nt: TGTGCCAGCAGCCAAGGGACTAGCGGGGGGGCCAGTGGCTACAATGAGCAGTTCTTC; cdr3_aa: CASSQGTSGGASGYNEQFF
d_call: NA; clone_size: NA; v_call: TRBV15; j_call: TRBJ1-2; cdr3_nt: TGTGCCACCAGCAGAGTTGACTCGGGACACTTCTATGGCTACACCTTC; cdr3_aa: CATSRVDSGHFYGYTF
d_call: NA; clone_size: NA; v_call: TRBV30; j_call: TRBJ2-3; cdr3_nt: TGTGCCTGGAGTGGGGGAGGGGGGGTTACAGATACGCAGTATTTT; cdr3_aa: CAWSGGGGVTDTQYF
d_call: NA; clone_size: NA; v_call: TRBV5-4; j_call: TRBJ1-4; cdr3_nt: TGTGCCAGCAGAGCTTTGACAGCAACTAATGAAAAACTGTTTTTT; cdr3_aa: CASRALTATNEKLFF
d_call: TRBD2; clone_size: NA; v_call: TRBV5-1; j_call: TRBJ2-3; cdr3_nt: TGCGCCAGCAGCTTGGGTAGCGGGGTCACAGATACGCAGTATTTT; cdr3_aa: CASSLGSGVTDTQYF
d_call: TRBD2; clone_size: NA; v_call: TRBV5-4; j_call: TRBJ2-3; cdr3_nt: TGTGCCAGCAGCTTTCAGACTAGCTGGAATACGCAGTATTTT; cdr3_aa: CASSFQTSWNTQYF
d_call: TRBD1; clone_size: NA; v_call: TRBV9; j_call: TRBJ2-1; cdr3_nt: TGTGCCAGCAGCGTAGTGCCACAGGGGGCGGAAAATGAGCAGTTCTTC; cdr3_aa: CASSVVPQGAENEQFF
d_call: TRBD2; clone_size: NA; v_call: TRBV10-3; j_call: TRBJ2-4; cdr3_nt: TGTGCCATCAGTGCTAGCGGGGGGGCCAAAAACATTCAGTACTTC; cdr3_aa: CAISASGGAKNIQYF
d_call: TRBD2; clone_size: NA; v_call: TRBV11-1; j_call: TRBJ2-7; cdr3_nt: TGTGCCAGCAGCCCTGGACTAGTAACTCTCGAGCAGTACTTC; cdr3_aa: CASSPGLVTLEQYF
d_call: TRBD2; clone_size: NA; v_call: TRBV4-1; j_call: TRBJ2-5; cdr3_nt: TGCGCCAGCAGGCGAACAGCGGGGGGACCAGAGACCCAGTACTTC; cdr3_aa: CASRRTAGGPETQYF
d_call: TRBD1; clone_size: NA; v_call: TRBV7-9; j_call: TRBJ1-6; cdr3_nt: TGTGCCAGCAGCCCACCGACTGGACAGGGAGGGAGAAATTCACCCCTCCACTTT; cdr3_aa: CASSPPTGQGGRNSPLHF
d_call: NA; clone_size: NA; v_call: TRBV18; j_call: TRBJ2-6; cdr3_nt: TGTGCCAGCTCACCAATAGAGAGCTCTGGGGCCAACGTCCTGACTTTC; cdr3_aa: CASSPIESSGANVLTF
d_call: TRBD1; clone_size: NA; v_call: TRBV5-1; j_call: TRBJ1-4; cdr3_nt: TGCGCCAGCAGCTGGGGGCCCGGGACAGGGGATGAAAAACTGTTTTTT; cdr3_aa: CASSWGPGTGDEKLFF
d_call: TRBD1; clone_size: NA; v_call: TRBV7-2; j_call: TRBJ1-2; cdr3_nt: TGTGCCAGCAGCGATCCGGGACAGGGGGCCGGCTACACCTTC; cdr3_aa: CASSDPGQGAGYTF
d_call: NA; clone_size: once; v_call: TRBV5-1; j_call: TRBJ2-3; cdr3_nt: TGCGCCAGCAGCTCCTTAGCGGATAACACAGATACGCAGTATTTT; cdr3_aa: CASSSLADNTDTQYF
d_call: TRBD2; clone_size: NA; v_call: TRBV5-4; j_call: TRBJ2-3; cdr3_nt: TGTGCCAGCAGCTGGCCGGGGGGAAGCACAGATACGCAGTATTTT; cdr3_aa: CASSWPGGSTDTQYF
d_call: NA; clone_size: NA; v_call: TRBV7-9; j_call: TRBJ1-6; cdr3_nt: TGTGCCAGCAGCTTCCGGGACACTTCACCCCTCCACTTT; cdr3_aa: CASSFRDTSPLHF
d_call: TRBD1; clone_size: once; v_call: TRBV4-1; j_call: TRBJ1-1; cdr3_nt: TGCGCCATAGCACAGGGGGCGGGTTCTGAAGCTTTCTTT; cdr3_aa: CAIAQGAGSEAFF
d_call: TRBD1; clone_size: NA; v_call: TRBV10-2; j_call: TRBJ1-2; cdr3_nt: TGCGCCAGCAGTTACAGGGGTCTGGACGGCTACACCTTC; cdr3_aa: CASSYRGLDGYTF
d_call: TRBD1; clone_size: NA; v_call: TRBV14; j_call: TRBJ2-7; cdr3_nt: TGTGCCAGCAGCCAAAGGGGGGACAGGGGGCGAAAACAGTACTTC; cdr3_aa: CASSQRGDRGRKQYF
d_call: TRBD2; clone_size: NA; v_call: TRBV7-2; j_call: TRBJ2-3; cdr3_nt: TGTGCCAGCAGCTTAAGGATGGTTGTAGCGGGGATGTCAAATACGCAGTATTTT; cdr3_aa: CASSLRMVVAGMSNTQYF
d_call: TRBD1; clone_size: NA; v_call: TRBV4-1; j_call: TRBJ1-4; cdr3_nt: TGCGCCAGCAGCCCGGGACAGGGGAATATCGGGACTAATGAAAAACTGTTTTTT; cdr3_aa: CASSPGQGNIGTNEKLFF
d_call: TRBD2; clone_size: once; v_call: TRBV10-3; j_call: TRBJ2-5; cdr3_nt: TGTGCCCCCCTCGGGAGGTGGACCCAGTACTTC; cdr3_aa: CAPLGRWTQYF
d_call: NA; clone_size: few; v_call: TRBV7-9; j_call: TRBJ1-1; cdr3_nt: TGTGCCAGCAGCTTATGGTGGGATCCCCGGGAGGACACTGAAGCTTTCTTT; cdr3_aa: CASSLWWDPREDTEAFF
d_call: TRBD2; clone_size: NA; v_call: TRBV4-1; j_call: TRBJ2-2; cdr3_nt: TGCGCCAGCAGCTCACGGACTAGCGGGGGGTACGCGAACACCGGGGAGCTGTTTTTT; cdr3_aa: CASSSRTSGGYANTGELFF
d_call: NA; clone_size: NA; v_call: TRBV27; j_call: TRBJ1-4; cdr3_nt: TGTGCCAGCAGCCTCAATAAGTTGGGGCTCGACAAAAAACTGTTTTTT; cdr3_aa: CASSLNKLGLDKKLFF
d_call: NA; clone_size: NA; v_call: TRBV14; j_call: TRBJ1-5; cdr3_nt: TGTGCCAGCAGCCAAGATCTTCGTCAGCCCCAGCATTTT; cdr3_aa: CASSQDLRQPQHF
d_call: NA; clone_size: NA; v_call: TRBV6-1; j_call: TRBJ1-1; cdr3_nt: TGTGCCAGCCGGATGGGGGCGGACAACACTGAAGCTTTCTTT; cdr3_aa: CASRMGADNTEAFF
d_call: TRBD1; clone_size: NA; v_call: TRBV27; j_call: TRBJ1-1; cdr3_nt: TGTGCCAGCAGGGGACAGGGCTGGTTCACTGAAGCTTTCTTT; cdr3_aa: CASRGQGWFTEAFF
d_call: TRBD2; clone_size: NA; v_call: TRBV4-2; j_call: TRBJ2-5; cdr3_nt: TGTGCCAGCAGCCAAGATCGAGCGGGGGGGTCCCAAGAGACCCAGTACTTC; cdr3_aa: CASSQDRAGGSQETQYF
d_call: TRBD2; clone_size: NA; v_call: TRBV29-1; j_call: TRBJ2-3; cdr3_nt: TGCAGCGTCTCGGGCGGGGGGGCCGGAGATACGCAGTATTTT; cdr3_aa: CSVSGGGAGDTQYF
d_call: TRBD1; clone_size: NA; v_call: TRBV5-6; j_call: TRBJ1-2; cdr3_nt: TGTGCCAGCAGCTTACCCTCACAGGGGAGGAGCTACACCTTC; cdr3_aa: CASSLPSQGRSYTF
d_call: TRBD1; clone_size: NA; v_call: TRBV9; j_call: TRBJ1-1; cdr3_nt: TGTGCCAGCAGCGTAGTACAGGGGGCTACGAACACTGAAGCTTTCTTT; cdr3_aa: CASSVVQGATNTEAFF
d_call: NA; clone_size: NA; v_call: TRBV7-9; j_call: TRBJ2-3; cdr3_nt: TGTGCCAGCTCGACATATAGCACAGATACGCAGTATTTT; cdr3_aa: CASSTYSTDTQYF
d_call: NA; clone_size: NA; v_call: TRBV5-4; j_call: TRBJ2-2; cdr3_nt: TGTGCCAGCAGCCCCACGGGAGGGGGCTTCATCGGGGAGCTGTTTTTT; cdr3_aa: CASSPTGGGFIGELFF
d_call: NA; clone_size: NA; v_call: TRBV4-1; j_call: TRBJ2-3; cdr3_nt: TGCGCCAGCAGCCAGTTCAACACAGATACGCAGTATTTT; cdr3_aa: CASSQFNTDTQYF
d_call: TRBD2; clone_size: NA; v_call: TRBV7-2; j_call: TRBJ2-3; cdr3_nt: TGTGCCAGCAGGGGACTAGAGCGGGGGAGCACAGATACGCAGTATTTT; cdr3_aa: CASRGLERGSTDTQYF
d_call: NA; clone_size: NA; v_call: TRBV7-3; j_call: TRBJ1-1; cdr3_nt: TGTGCCAGCAGCTTATCCGCAGAGAACACTGAAGCTTTCTTT; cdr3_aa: CASSLSAENTEAFF
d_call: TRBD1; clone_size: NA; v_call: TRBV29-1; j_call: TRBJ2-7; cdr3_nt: TGCAGCGTAACCAGACAGGGTCGCTACGAGCAGTACTTC; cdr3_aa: CSVTRQGRYEQYF
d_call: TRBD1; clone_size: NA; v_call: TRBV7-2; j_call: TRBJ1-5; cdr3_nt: TGTGCCAGCAGCTTAGCGGGGACAGCCGTAAATCAGCCCCAGCATTTT; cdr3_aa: CASSLAGTAVNQPQHF
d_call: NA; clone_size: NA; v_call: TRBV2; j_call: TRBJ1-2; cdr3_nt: TGTGCCATCTCAGGGCGCCCAACCTATGGCTACACCTTC; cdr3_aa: CAISGRPTYGYTF
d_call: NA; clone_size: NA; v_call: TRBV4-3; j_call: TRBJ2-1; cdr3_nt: TGCGCCAGCAGCCAAGATCTCGGGTACAATGAGCAGTTCTTC; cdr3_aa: CASSQDLGYNEQFF
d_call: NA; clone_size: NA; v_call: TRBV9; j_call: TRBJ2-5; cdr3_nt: TGTGCCAGCAGCGTCCGGGGTGCCCCTTCTGAGACCCAGTACTTC; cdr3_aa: CASSVRGAPSETQYF
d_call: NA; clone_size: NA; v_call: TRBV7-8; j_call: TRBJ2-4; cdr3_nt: TGTGCCAGCAGCTTAGTCAGGGGAAACATTCAGTACTTC; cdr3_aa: CASSLVRGNIQYF
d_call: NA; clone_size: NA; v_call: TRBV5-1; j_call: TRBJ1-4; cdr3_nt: TGCGCCAGCACCCCTTTGGGCGCAACTAATGAAAAACTGTTTTTT; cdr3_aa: CASTPLGATNEKLFF
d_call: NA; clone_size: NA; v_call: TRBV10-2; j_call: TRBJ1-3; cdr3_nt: TGCGCCAGCAGCGCAGGGTTTTCCGGAAACACCATATATTTT; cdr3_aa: CASSAGFSGNTIYF
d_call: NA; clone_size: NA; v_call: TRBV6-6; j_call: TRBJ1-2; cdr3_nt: TGTGCCAGCAGCGCCACGGAGTATGGCTACACCTTC; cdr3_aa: CASSATEYGYTF
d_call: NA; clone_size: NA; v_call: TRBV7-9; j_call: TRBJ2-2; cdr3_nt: TGTGCCAGCAGCTTGCGGGGGCAAAACACCGGGGAGCTGTTTTTT; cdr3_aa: CASSLRGQNTGELFF
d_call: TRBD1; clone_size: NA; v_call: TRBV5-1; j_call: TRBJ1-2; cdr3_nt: TGCGCCAGCAGCTCTTCACCCCGGGACAGGGTTTATGGCTACACCTTC; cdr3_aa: CASSSSPRDRVYGYTF
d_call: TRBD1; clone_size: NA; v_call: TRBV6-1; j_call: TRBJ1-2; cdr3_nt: TGTGCCAGCAGTAAAGACAGGGGAGGCTACACCTTC; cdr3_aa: CASSKDRGGYTF